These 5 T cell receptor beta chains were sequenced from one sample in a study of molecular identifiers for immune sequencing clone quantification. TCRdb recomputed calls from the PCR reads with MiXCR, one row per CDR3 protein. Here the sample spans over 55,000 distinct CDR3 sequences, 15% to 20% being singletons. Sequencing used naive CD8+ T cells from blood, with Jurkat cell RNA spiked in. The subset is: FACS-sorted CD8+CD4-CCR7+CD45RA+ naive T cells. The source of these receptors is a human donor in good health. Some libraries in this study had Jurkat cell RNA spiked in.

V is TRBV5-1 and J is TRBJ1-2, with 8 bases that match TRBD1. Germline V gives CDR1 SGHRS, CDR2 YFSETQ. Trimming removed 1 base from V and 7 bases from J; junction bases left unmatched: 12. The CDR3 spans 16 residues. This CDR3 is CASSLRQGAIPFGYTF. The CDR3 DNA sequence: TGCGCCAGCAGCTTGAGGCAGGGGGCAATCCCTTTTGGCTACACCTTC.

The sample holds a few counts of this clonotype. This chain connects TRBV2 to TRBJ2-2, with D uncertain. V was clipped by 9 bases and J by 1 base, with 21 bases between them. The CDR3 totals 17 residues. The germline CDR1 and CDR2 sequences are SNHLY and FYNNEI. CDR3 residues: CASSATTGSLNTGELFF. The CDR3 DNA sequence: TGTGCCAGTTCTGCCACCACCGGGTCCTTGAACACCGGGGAGCTGTTTTTT.

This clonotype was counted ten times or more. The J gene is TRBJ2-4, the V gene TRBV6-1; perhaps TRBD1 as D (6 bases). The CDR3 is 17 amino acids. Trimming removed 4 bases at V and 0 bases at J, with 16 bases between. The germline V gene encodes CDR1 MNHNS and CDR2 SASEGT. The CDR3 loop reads CASSATWTVLAKNIQYF. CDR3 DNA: TGTGCCAGCAGTGCAACCTGGACAGTCCTAGCCAAAAACATTCAGTACTTC.

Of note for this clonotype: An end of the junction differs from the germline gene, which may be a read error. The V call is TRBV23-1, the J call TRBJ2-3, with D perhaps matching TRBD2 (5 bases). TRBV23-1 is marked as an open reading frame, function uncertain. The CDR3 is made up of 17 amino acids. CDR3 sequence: CTSSQRESHSSTDTQYF. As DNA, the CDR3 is TGCACCAGCAGTCAAAGGGAGAGCCATTCTAGCACAGATACGCAGTATTTT.

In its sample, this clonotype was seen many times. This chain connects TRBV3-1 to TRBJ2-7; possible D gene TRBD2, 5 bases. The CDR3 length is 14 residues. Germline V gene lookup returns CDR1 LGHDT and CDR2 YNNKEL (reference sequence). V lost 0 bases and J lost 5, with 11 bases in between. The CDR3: CASSQDLAVDEQYF. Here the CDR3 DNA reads TGTGCCAGCAGCCAAGATCTAGCTGTCGACGAGCAGTACTTC.